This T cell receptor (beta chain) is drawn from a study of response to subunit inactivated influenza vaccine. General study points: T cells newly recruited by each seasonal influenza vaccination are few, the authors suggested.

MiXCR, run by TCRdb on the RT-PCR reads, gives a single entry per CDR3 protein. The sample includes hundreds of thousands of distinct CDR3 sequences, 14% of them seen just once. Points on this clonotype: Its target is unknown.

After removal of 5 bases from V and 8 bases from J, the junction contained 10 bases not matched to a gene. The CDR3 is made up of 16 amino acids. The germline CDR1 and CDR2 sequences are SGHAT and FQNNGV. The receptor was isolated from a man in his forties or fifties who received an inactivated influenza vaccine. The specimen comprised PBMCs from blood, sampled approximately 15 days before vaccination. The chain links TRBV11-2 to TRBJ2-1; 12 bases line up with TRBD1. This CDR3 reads CASSPWDRGRAYEQFF. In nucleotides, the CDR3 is TGTGCCAGCAGCCCCTGGGACAGGGGGCGCGCCTATGAGCAGTTCTTC. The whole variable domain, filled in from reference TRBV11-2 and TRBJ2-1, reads EAGVAQSPRYKIIEKRQSVAFWCNPISGHATLYWYQQILGQGPKLLIQFQNNGVVDDSQLPKDRFSAERLKGVDSTLKIQPAKLEDSAVYLCASSPWDRGRAYEQFFGPGTRLTVL.